This record covers a single T cell receptor beta chain. These data belong to a study of molecular identifiers for immune sequencing clone quantification. Overall study context: In replicates, RNA from roughly 21,000 or 96,000 naive CD8 cells was divided five ways and four parts were sequenced.

The V gene end was trimmed by 0 bases and the J gene end by 0 bases; junction bases not matched to a gene: 4. The V gene's germline CDR1 is SGHTA and CDR2 FQGTGA. This CDR3 is built from 16 residues. TCRdb passed the PCR reads through MiXCR, listing each CDR3 protein once. There are over 550,000 distinct CDR3 sequences in the sample; less than 30% occur only once, and 0.6% to 0.9% lies in the top ten. The V call is TRBV7-3, the J call TRBJ1-1; 7 bases map to TRBD1. Source material: naive CD8+ T cells from blood, with Jurkat cell RNA spiked in. The subset: FACS-sorted CD8+CD4-CCR7+CD45RA+ naive T cells. The receptor was isolated from a human donor in good health. Some libraries in this study had Jurkat cell RNA spiked in. CDR3 residues: CASSLTGQALNTEAFF. The CDR3 region has the DNA TGTGCCAGCAGCTTAACAGGACAGGCTCTGAACACTGAAGCTTTCTTT.